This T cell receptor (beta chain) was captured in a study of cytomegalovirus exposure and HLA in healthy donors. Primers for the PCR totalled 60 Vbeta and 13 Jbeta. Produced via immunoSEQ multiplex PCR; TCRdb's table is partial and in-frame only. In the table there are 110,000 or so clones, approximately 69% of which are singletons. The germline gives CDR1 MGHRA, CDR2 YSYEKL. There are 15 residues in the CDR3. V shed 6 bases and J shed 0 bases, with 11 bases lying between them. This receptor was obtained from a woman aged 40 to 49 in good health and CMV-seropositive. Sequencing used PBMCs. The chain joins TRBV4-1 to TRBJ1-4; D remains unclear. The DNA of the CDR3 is TGCGCCAGCAGAGTGGGAGACGCAACTAATGAAAAACTGTTTTTT. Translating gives CASRVGDATNEKLFF.